The TCR beta chain described here comes from a study of CD4 T cells in relation to SARS-CoV-2 and coronaviruses. Study-wide context: The restricting HLA molecule for shared crossreactive spike epitopes was mapped.

Before the COVID-19 pandemic, during about 2011-2019, CD4+ T cells were taken from unexposed donors. Naive and memory CD4+ T cell DNA was deep-sequenced without culture. Profiling relied on immunoSEQ multiplex PCR, and the TCRdb table lists in-frame clones only, not all of them. The sample contains approximately 70,000 clones, just over 90% of which appear only once. With 2 bases removed from V and 5 bases from J, the gap between germline ends came to 16 bases. The CDR3 sequence is 15 residues long. Germline CDR1 is SGHNT and CDR2 is YYREEE (reference sequence). Material: naive CD4+ T cells from PBMCs. Noted subset: naive CD4+ T cells isolated by negative enrichment. This clonotype originated in a human donor in good health. V and J are TRBV5-4 and TRBJ2-5; tentative D call: TRBD1 (6 bases). CDR3 loop: CASSLRTVDRETQYF. CDR3 in DNA: TGTGCCAGCAGCTTAAGGACAGTAGATAGGGAGACCCAGTACTTC.